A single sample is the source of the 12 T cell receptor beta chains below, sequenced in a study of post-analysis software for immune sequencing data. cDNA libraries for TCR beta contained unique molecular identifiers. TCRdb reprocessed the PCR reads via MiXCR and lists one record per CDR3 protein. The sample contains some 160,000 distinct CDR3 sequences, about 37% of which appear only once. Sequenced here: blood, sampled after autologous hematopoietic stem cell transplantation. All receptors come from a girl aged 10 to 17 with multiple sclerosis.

The CDR3 bases are TGTGCCAGCAGCGTACGGCGACAGGGATCCAATGAGCAGTTCTTC. This encodes CASSVRRQGSNEQFF. This chain links TRBV7-9 with TRBJ2-1; 7 bases fit TRBD1. CDR1 and CDR2 from the germline V gene are SEHNR and FQNEAQ (reference sequence). The length of the CDR3 is 15 residues. V shed 5 bases, J shed 6 bases, and the junction held 10 bases outside the gene matches.

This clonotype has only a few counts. The CDR3 loop is CSARGTADYEQYF. The CDR3 nucleotides are TGCAGTGCTAGAGGTACAGCGGACTACGAGCAGTACTTC. The chain is built from TRBV20-1 and TRBJ2-7, with D possibly TRBD2 on 5 matching bases. CDR3 size: 13 residues. Germline assignment: CDR1 DFQATT and CDR2 SNEGSKA (reference sequence). The ends were cut back, 1 base at V and 3 bases at J, with 10 bases in the middle.

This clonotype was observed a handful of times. The DNA of the CDR3 is TGTGCCAGCAGCCCCCGGGACCGTGGGGCCCAGCCCCAGCATTTT. Encoded protein: CASSPRDRGAQPQHF. The chain employs TRBV3-1 and TRBJ1-5; a possible D gene is TRBD1 (5 bases). Germline lookup yields CDR1 LGHDT and CDR2 YNNKEL (reference sequence). The germline V and J ends were trimmed by 4 bases and 7 bases, with 17 bases remaining between them. CDR3 length equals 15 residues.

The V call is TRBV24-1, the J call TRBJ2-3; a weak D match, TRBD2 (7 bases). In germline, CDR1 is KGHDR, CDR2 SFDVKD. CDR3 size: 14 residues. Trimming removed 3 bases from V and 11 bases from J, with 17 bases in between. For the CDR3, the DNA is TGTGCCACCAGTGATCCCCCCCTAGGGGGGGGGCAGTATTTT. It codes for CATSDPPLGGGQYF.

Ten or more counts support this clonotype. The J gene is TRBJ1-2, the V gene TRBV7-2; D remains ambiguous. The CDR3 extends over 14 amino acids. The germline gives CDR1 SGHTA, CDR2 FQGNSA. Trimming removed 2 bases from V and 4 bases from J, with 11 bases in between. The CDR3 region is CASSLNAIVYGYTF. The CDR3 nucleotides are TGTGCCAGCAGCTTAAATGCGATAGTCTATGGCTACACCTTC.

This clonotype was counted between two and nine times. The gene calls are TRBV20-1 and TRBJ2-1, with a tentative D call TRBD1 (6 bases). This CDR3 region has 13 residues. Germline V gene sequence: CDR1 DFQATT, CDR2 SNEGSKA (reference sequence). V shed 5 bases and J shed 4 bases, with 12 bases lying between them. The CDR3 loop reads CSAAGTLYNEQFF. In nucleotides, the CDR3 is TGCAGTGCTGCCGGGACACTTTACAATGAGCAGTTCTTC.

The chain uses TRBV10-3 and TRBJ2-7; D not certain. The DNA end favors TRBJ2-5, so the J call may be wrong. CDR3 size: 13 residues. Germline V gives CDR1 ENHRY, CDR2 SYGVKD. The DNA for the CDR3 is TGTGCCATCAGTGAGTCAGTTGGGGAGACCCAGTACTTC. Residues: CAISESVGETQYF.

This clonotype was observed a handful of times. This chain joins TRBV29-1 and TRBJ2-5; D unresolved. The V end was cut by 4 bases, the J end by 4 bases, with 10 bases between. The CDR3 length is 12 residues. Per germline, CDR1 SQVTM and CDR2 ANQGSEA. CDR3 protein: CSVGTGLETQYF. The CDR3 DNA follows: TGCAGCGTTGGTACCGGGTTAGAGACCCAGTACTTC.

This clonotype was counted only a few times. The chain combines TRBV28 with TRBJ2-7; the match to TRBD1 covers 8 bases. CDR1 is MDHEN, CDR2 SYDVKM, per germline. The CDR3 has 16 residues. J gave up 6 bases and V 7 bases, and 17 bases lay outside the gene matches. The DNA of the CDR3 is TGTGCCAGCATACAGGGGGGCTCCGGGAGTTTGGGCGAGCAGTACTTC. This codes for CASIQGGSGSLGEQYF.

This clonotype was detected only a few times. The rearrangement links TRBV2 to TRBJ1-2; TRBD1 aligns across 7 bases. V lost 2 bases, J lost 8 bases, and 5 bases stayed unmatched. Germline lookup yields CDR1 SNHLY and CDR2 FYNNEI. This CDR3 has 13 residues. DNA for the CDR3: TGTGCCAGCAGTGAACAGGGGGTGCAGGGCTACACCTTC. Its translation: CASSEQGVQGYTF.

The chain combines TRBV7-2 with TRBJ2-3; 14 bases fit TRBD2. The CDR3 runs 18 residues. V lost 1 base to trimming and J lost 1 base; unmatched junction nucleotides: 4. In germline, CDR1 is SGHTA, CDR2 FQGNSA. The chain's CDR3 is CASSLGLAGGAGTDTQYF. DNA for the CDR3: TGTGCCAGCAGCTTAGGACTAGCGGGAGGGGCCGGCACAGATACGCAGTATTTT.

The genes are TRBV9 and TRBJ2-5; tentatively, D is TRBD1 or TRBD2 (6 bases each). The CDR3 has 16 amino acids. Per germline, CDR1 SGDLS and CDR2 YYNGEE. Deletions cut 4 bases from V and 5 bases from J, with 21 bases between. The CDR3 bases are TGTGCCAGCAGCCCCACAGGGACTTCAAACGGGGAGACCCAGTACTTC. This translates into CASSPTGTSNGETQYF.